This T cell receptor beta chain was sequenced in a study of control samples from healthy donors and cancer patients. Measured with immunoSEQ multiplex PCR; TCRdb has only the in-frame clones, and not every one. This sample yields about 160,000 clones, of which approximately 90% are seen a single time; approximately 12% belongs to the top ten. With 7 bases removed from V and 9 bases from J, the gap between germline ends came to 22 bases. Germline CDR1 KGHSH, CDR2 LQKENI. CDR3 size: 14 residues. Sequences were obtained from blood. The source is a man younger than 40 in good health. The chain is built from TRBV18 and TRBJ2-7, with D tentatively TRBD1 (6 bases). CDR3 DNA sequence: TGTGCCAGCTGGGGCACAGGGAGCCCTAGAGTGCAGTACTTC. It codes for CASWGTGSPRVQYF. Filled out from reference TRBV18 and TRBJ2-7, the complete variable domain reads NAGVMQNPRHLVRRRGQEARLRCSPMKGHSHVYWYRQLPEEGLKFMVYLQKENIIDESGMPKERFSAEFPKEGPSILRIQQVVRGDSAAYFCASWGTGSPRVQYFGPGTRLTVT.